A single sample gave rise to the 10 T cell receptor beta chains below, sequenced in a study of blood T cell repertoires in COVID-19 (dated by TCRdb to about 2020). To prepare the library, the immunoSEQ multiplex PCR assay was applied. The table was pulled from immuneACCESS by TCRdb, which kept in-frame rearrangements only. Such tables lose some clones; where checked, under half of the loss comes from unresolved V genes, and the rest has no known cause. This sample holds approximately 290,000 clones; roughly 91% were observed only once. In total, the top ten clones hold about 0.8% of the sample. Sequencing was performed on peripheral blood. The source is a man aged 25 to 40 with acute or convalescent COVID-19.

J is TRBJ2-3 and V is TRBV7-2; D gene uncertain. Trimming stripped 1 base from V and 4 bases from J, with 9 bases between. This CDR3 region has 14 residues. Per the germline V gene, CDR1 is SGHTA and CDR2 is FQGNSA. CDR3 sequence reads: CASSLDFRADTQYF. CDR3 coding DNA: TGTGCCAGCAGCTTAGATTTTCGTGCAGATACGCAGTATTTT.

The V call is TRBV27, the J call TRBJ1-2, with TRBD1 matching 7 bases. This CDR3 contains 14 residues. V dropped 6 bases and J dropped 6; count of bases not matched to a gene: 10. CDR1 MNHEY and CDR2 SMNVEV come from the germline V gene (reference sequence). CDR3 loop: CASSQSSGGNGYTF. DNA of the CDR3: TGTGCCAGCAGCCAGTCTTCAGGGGGAAATGGCTACACCTTC.

This clone has just one count. The chain couples TRBV19 to TRBJ1-3, with D perhaps matching TRBD1 (5 bases). Trimming shortened V by 3 bases and J by 2 bases, and 11 bases separated the two germline ends. The CDR3 has 15 amino acids. CDR1 is LNHDA and CDR2 is SQIVND in the germline V gene (reference sequence). The CDR3 here is CASSIARVAGNTIYF. The CDR3 DNA is TGTGCCAGTAGTATTGCCAGGGTAGCTGGAAACACCATATATTTT.

The chain has TRBV7-3 and TRBJ2-5; a weak D match, TRBD1 (5 bases). V was pared by 4 bases and J by 0 bases, with 12 bases between. Germline loops: CDR1 SGHTA, CDR2 FQGTGA. The CDR3 has 15 amino acids. CDR3 amino acids: CASSSRPGHQETQYF. The CDR3 DNA sequence: TGTGCCAGCAGCTCCCGCCCAGGGCACCAAGAGACCCAGTACTTC.

The V call is TRBV2, the J call TRBJ2-7; TRBD1 might be the D (6 bases). Trimming cost V 8 bases and J 6 bases, with 17 bases left between them. CDR3 length: 13 residues. Germline V gene data show CDR1 as SNHLY and CDR2 as FYNNEI. The CDR3 sequence is CASVLIQGSEQYF. CDR3 DNA: TGTGCCAGCGTCCTAATACAGGGTTCCGAGCAGTACTTC.

CDR3 DNA: TGCGCCAGCAGCTTGTCAGGGGATACGCAGTATTTT. Translation: CASSLSGDTQYF. The genes are TRBV5-1 and TRBJ2-3; D is perhaps TRBD1 (5 bases). Trimming stripped 1 base from V and 6 bases from J, with 6 bases between. Per germline, CDR1 SGHRS and CDR2 YFSETQ. The CDR3 contains 12 residues. Using reference TRBV5-1 and TRBJ2-3 for the parts outside the CDR3, the full variable domain is KAGVTQTPRYLIKTRGQQVTLSCSPISGHRSVSWYQQTPGQGLQFLFEYFSETQRNKGNFPGRFSGRQFSNSRSEMNVSTLELGDSALYLCASSLSGDTQYFGPGTRLTVL.

This rearrangement joins TRBV11-2 to TRBJ1-1; TRBD1 is a possible D gene (5 bases). The CDR3 is 15 amino acids. CDR1 and CDR2 (germline): SGHAT, FQNNGV. V was cut by 0 bases and J by 5 bases, with 13 bases left in between. This CDR3 is CASSLDGVGATEAFF. The CDR3 coding sequence is TGTGCCAGCAGCTTAGATGGGGTAGGGGCGACTGAAGCTTTCTTT. Full variable domain (outside the CDR3, taken from reference TRBV11-2 and TRBJ1-1): EAGVAQSPRYKIIEKRQSVAFWCNPISGHATLYWYQQILGQGPKLLIQFQNNGVVDDSQLPKDRFSAERLKGVDSTLKIQPAKLEDSAVYLCASSLDGVGATEAFFGQGTRLTVV.

This rearrangement joins TRBV19 to TRBJ1-1; the D is unclear. This CDR3 contains 14 residues. V lost 6 bases and J 0 bases, leaving 11 bases between the germline ends. CDR1 LNHDA and CDR2 SQIVND come from the germline V gene (reference sequence). CDR3 sequence: CASRPHSMNTEAFF. DNA for the CDR3: TGTGCCAGTAGGCCACACAGTATGAACACTGAAGCTTTCTTT.

The chain uses TRBV9 and TRBJ2-3, with D perhaps matching TRBD2 (6 bases). CDR1 and CDR2 (germline): SGDLS, YYNGEE. The CDR3 spans 16 residues. V was cut by 2 bases and J by 1 base, with 14 bases left in between. CDR3 sequence reads: CASSVRFSGRTDTQYF. CDR3 sequence (DNA): TGTGCCAGCAGCGTTAGGTTTAGCGGTCGCACAGATACGCAGTATTTT.

DNA for the CDR3: TGTGCCAGCAGAAAGACAGGGGGATCCACTGAAGCTTTCTTT. This encodes CASRKTGGSTEAFF. The chain combines TRBV2 with TRBJ1-1; TRBD1 agrees at 9 bases. The CDR3 runs 14 residues. Per germline, CDR1 SNHLY and CDR2 FYNNEI. The V segment lost 6 bases and the J segment 4 bases; nucleotides outside the gene matches: 6.